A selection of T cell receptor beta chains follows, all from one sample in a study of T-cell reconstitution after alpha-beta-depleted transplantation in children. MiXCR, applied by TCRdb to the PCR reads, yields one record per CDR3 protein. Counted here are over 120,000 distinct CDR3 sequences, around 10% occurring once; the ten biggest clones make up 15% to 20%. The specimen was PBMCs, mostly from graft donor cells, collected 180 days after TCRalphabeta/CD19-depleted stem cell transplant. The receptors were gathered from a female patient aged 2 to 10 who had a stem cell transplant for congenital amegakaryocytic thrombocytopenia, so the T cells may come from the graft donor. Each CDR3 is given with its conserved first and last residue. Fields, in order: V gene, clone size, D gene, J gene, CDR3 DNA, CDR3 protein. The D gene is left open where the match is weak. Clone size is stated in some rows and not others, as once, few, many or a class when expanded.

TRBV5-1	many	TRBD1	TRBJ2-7	TGCGCCAGCAGCATAGACAGGGGTCGGGAGCAGTACTTC	CASSIDRGREQYF
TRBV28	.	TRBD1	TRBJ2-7	TGTGCCAGCAGCCCCGGGACAGGGGGGCCCAGCTGGCACGAGCAGTACTTC	CASSPGTGGPSWHEQYF
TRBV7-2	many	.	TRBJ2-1	TGTGCCAGCAGCGCCTGGTATGAGCAGTTCTTC	CASSAWYEQFF
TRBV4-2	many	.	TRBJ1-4	TGTGCCAGCAGCCAAGCGGGGCCGAAGGTTTCAACTAATGAAAAACTGTTTTTT	CASSQAGPKVSTNEKLFF
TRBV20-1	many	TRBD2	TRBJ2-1	TGCAGTGCTAGGGGACTAGCGGGAGGGCCAGTTGAGCAGTTCTTC	CSARGLAGGPVEQFF
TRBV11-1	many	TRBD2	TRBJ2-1	TGTGCCAGCAGCTTAAGGGCTAGCGGGAGGGGAAATGAGCAGTTCTTC	CASSLRASGRGNEQFF
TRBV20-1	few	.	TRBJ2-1	TGCAGTGCTAGTAGCTTCAGGGCTGGTTACAATGAGCAGTTCTTC	CSASSFRAGYNEQFF
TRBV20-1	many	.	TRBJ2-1	TGCAGTGCTAGAGATATTGACTCCTACAATGAGCAGTTCTTC	CSARDIDSYNEQFF
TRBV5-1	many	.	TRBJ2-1	TGCGCCAGCAGCTTGGGGGTAGCCCTGGAGGAGTTCTTC	CASSLGVALEEFF
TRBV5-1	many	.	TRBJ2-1	TGCGCCAGCAGCTTAGGACAAACCTACAATGAGCAGTTCTTC	CASSLGQTYNEQFF
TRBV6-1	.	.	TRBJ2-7	TGTGCCAGCAGGGGATGGGACATTCCCTACGAGCAGTACTTC	CASRGWDIPYEQYF
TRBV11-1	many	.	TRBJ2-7	TGTGCCAGCAGCCCAGGCTCCTTCGGCTACGAGCAGTACTTC	CASSPGSFGYEQYF
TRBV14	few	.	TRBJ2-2	TGTGCCAGCAGCCGAAGAGACGACCGGAACACCGGGGAGCTGTTTTTT	CASSRRDDRNTGELFF
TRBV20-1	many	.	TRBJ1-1	TGCAGTGCTAGAGATCAGGGGTCGAGCACTGAAGCTTTCTTT	CSARDQGSSTEAFF
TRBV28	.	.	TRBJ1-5	TGTGCCAGCAGCCCGTTCGGGGGCGGTCAGCCCCAGCATTTT	CASSPFGGGQPQHF
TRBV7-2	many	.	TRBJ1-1	TGTGCCAGCAGCTTAGGTTTGCGGGGACCTGAAGCTTTCTTT	CASSLGLRGPEAFF
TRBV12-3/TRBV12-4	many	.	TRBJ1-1	TGTGCCAGCAGTTTAAATCCCCGGGTGAGTGAAGCTTTCTTT	CASSLNPRVSEAFF
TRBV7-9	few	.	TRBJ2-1	TGTGCCAGCAGCCCCCCGGGTCCGCTGTACAATGAGCAGTTCTTC	CASSPPGPLYNEQFF
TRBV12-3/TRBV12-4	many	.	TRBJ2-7	TGTGCCAGCAGTCCCACACGACAGGAGGTAACCCACGAGCAGTACTTC	CASSPTRQEVTHEQYF
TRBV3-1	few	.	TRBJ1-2	TGTGCCAGCAGCCAAGGGGGTCTCTATGGCTACACCTTC	CASSQGGLYGYTF
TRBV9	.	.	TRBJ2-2	TGTGCCAGCAGCGTAGTGAAGACCGGGGAGCTGTTTTTT	CASSVVKTGELFF
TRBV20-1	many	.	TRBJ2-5	TGCAGTGCTAGAGAGGGCAGGGAGTACCAAGAGACCCAGTACTTC	CSAREGREYQETQYF
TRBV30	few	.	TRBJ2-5	TGTGCCTGGAGCCCCGAGCGAGGAGAGACCCAGTACTTC	CAWSPERGETQYF
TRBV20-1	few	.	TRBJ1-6	TGCAGTGCCACAGTATACAGGGAGGAACCCCTCCACTTT	CSATVYREEPLHF
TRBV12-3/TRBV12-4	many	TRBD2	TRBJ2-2	TGTGCCAGCAGCCTCGGGACTAGCTCCGGGGAGCTGTTTTTT	CASSLGTSSGELFF
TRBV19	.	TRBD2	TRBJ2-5	TGTGCCAGTAGTCCGCTACTAGCGGGAGACCAAGAGACCCAGTACTTC	CASSPLLAGDQETQYF
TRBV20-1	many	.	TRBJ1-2	TGCAGTGCTAGAGTGGGGGCTACCGGCTACACCTTC	CSARVGATGYTF
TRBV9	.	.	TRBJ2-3	TGTGCCAGCAGCGTGGATCCGGGGGGCGCAGATACGCAGTATTTT	CASSVDPGGADTQYF
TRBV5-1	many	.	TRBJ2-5	TGCGCCAGCAGCGAGGACCAAGAGACCCAGTACTTC	CASSEDQETQYF
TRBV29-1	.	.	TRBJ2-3	TGCAGCGTGGTTGGGGGTAGCACAGATACGCAGTATTTT	CSVVGGSTDTQYF
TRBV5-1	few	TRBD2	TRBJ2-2	TGCGCCAGCAGCCGGGAGGGCCGGGCCGGGGAGCTGTTTTTT	CASSREGRAGELFF
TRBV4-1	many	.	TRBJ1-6	TGCGCCAGCAGCCAAGATCACTTTAATTCACCCCTCCACTTT	CASSQDHFNSPLHF
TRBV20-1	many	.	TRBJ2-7	TGCAGTGCTAGAGATTTGGACGGACTATCTTACGAGCAGTACTTC	CSARDLDGLSYEQYF
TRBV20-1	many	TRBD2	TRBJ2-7	TGCAGTGCTAGAATCGGGACTAGCGGGAGTTTTGGGGAGCAGTACTTC	CSARIGTSGSFGEQYF
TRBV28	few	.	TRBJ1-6	TGTGCCAGCAGTATCCCGGACATCACCCCCCTCCACTTT	CASSIPDITPLHF
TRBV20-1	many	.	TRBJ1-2	TGCAGTGCGATAGGGGGGCAGGATCGAGGTGGCTACACCTTC	CSAIGGQDRGGYTF
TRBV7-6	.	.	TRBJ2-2	TGTGCCAGCAGCTGGACCCGCGGGGAGCTGTTTTTT	CASSWTRGELFF
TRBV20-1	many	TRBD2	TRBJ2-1	TGCAGTGCTAGCCTCCCGGGACTAGCGGATGAGCAGTTCTTC	CSASLPGLADEQFF
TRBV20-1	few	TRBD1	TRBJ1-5	TGCAGTGCTACGGGACAGGGGCGGGATCAGCCCCAGCATTTT	CSATGQGRDQPQHF
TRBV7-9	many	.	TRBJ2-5	TGTGCCAGCAGCCTCGTGAGCGAGACCCAGTACTTC	CASSLVSETQYF
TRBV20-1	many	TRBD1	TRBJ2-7	TGCAGTGCTGGAAGGACAGGGGACGACGAGCAGTACTTC	CSAGRTGDDEQYF
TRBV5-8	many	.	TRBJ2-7	TGTGCCAGCAGCAGGGGACCGCGGAGCTCCTACGAGCAGTACTTC	CASSRGPRSSYEQYF
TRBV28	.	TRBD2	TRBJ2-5	TGTGCCAGCAGTAGCGGGAGGGCCTACCAAGAGACCCAGTACTTC	CASSSGRAYQETQYF
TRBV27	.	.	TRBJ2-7	TGTGCCAGCAGTTTGCTCTTGCCACTTAACTACTACGAGCAGTACTTC	CASSLLLPLNYYEQYF
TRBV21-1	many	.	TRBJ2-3	TGTGCCAGCAGCAAAGTCGAGGCGGGAGGGCCCCAGTATTTT	CASSKVEAGGPQYF
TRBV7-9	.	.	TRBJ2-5	TGTGCCAGCAGCTTAACTTGGGGTGAGACCCAGTACTTC	CASSLTWGETQYF
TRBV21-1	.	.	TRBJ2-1	TGTGCCAGCAGCAAAGAGGGGACCGGGAGTTTATTCAATGAGCAGTTCTTC	CASSKEGTGSLFNEQFF
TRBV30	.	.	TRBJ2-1	TGTGCCTGGAGGAGCAGGGACTCAAGGAATGAGCAGTTCTTC	CAWRSRDSRNEQFF
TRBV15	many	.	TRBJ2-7	TGTGCCACCAGCAGAGATCGCGGGTCTCAGGCCGAGCAGTACTTC	CATSRDRGSQAEQYF